The rows below give T cell receptor beta chains drawn from one sample of a study of blood T cell repertoires in COVID-19. Here immunoSEQ multiplex PCR was the method, and the copy in TCRdb shows in-frame clones only, minus some. The sample includes about 240,000 clones, approximately 90% of them seen just once. What was sequenced was PBMCs or T cells enriched from blood (not recorded which). The source is a woman aged 25 to 39 with acute COVID-19. CDR3s include the opening cysteine and the closing phenylalanine or tryptophan. The D gene is left open where the match is weak. Clone size is shown for a subset of rows, as once, few, many or a class of expanded clone.

v_gene	abundance	d_gene	j_gene	CDR3aa	CDR3nt
TRBV5-6	-	TRBD1	TRBJ1-4	CASSLVLGTGAEKLFF	TGTGCCAGCAGCTTGGTTTTGGGGACAGGGGCCGAAAAACTGTTTTTT
TRBV10-2	-	-	TRBJ1-2	CASSGVGARINYGYTF	TGCGCCAGCAGTGGCGTTGGGGCGCGCATTAACTATGGCTACACCTTC
TRBV5-1	-	-	TRBJ1-1	CASSPLVYTEAFF	TGCGCCAGCAGCCCCTTAGTTTACACTGAAGCTTTCTTT
TRBV9	-	TRBD2	TRBJ2-5	CASSDSGAPQETQYF	TGTGCCAGCAGCGATAGCGGGGCACCTCAAGAGACCCAGTACTTC
TRBV6-1	-	TRBD1	TRBJ1-2	CASSDGQGGNYGYTF	TGTGCCAGCAGTGACGGACAGGGGGGGAACTATGGCTACACCTTC
TRBV18	-	-	TRBJ1-6	CASSPDRIEYRNSPLHF	TGTGCCAGCTCACCCGACAGGATTGAATACCGAAATTCACCCCTCCACTTT
TRBV12-5	-	-	TRBJ2-3	CASGLGETGSTDTQYF	TGTGCTAGTGGTTTGGGAGAAACGGGAAGCACAGATACGCAGTATTTT
TRBV6-5	-	-	TRBJ2-3	CASSYSLWRTDTQYF	TGTGCCAGCAGTTACTCCTTGTGGCGGACAGATACGCAGTATTTT
TRBV24-1	-	-	TRBJ2-1	CATSLGGEQFF	TGTGCTACCAGTCTGGGGGGTGAGCAGTTCTTC
TRBV4-1	-	-	TRBJ1-6	CASSQGPGQSYNSPLHF	TGCGCCAGCAGCCAAGGCCCTGGACAGAGCTATAATTCACCCCTCCACTTT
TRBV12-3/TRBV12-4	-	TRBD1	TRBJ2-4	CASSPDRGNIQYF	TGTGCCAGCAGTCCCGACAGGGGTAACATTCAGTACTTC
TRBV27	-	-	TRBJ2-7	CASSLRPTYEQYF	TGTGCCAGCAGTTTACGTCCTACCTACGAGCAGTACTTC
TRBV7-2	-	-	TRBJ2-7	CASSLGQPGAYEQYF	TGTGCCAGCAGCTTAGGACAGCCAGGGGCCTACGAGCAGTACTTC
TRBV7-2	-	TRBD2	TRBJ2-7	CASSPQLGGGYEQYF	TGTGCCAGCAGCCCCCAACTGGGGGGGGGCTACGAGCAGTACTTC
TRBV6-5	-	-	TRBJ2-1	CASSYASHNEQFF	TGTGCCAGCAGTTACGCCAGTCACAATGAGCAGTTCTTC
TRBV15	-	TRBD1	TRBJ2-2	CATQGATNTGELFF	TGTGCCACCCAGGGGGCCACGAACACCGGGGAGCTGTTTTTT
TRBV29-1	-	TRBD1	TRBJ1-2	CSVTKGASSSSNYGYTF	TGCAGCGTCACCAAGGGGGCCTCATCCTCGTCTAACTATGGCTACACCTTC
TRBV20-1	once	-	TRBJ2-1	CSARGGNEQFF	TGCAGTGCTAGAGGAGGAAATGAGCAGTTCTTC
TRBV15	-	-	TRBJ2-7	CATSRDWSGPTYEQYF	TGTGCCACCAGCAGAGATTGGTCAGGGCCTACCTACGAGCAGTACTTC
TRBV7-9	-	-	TRBJ2-6	CASSFRRFGANVLTF	TGTGCCAGCAGCTTTAGGAGGTTCGGGGCCAACGTCCTGACTTTC
TRBV3-1/TRBV3-2	-	-	TRBJ1-2	CASSQELDGQYGYTF	TGTGCCAGCAGCCAAGAACTGGACGGACAATATGGCTACACCTTC
TRBV5-8	-	-	TRBJ2-1	CASSFGGSNEQFF	TGTGCCAGCAGCTTTGGAGGGTCCAATGAGCAGTTCTTC
TRBV4-3	-	TRBD1	TRBJ1-5	CASSQYISDRGLLQPQHF	TGCGCCAGCAGCCAATATATCTCGGACAGGGGACTCCTTCAGCCCCAGCATTTT
TRBV7-2	-	-	TRBJ2-5	CASSLSGQQETQYF	TGTGCCAGCAGCTTATCAGGACAGCAAGAGACCCAGTACTTC
TRBV21-1	-	-	TRBJ2-2	CASSKVANRTVKHRGAVF	TGTGCCAGCAGCAAAGTAGCCAATAGGACAGTCAAACACCGGGGAGCTGTTTTT
TRBV3-1/TRBV3-2	once	TRBD1	TRBJ1-5	CASSQGQGLGPQHF	TGTGCCAGCAGCCAAGGACAGGGATTGGGGCCCCAGCATTTT
TRBV6-2/TRBV6-3	-	-	TRBJ1-1	CASSSSMNTEAFF	TGTGCCAGCAGTTCATCCATGAACACTGAAGCTTTCTTT
TRBV5-6	-	-	TRBJ2-5	CASSWTRVSAQYF	TGTGCCAGCAGCTGGACCAGGGTTTCGGCCCAGTACTTC
TRBV9	-	TRBD1	TRBJ2-3	CASSVGDRELTDTQYF	TGTGCCAGCAGCGTAGGGGACAGGGAGCTCACAGATACGCAGTATTTT
TRBV15	-	TRBD1	TRBJ1-5	CATSTDRAQPQHF	TGTGCCACCAGCACGGACAGGGCTCAGCCCCAGCATTTT
TRBV10-2	-	-	TRBJ1-2	CASSSGQRSDGYTF	TGCGCCAGCAGCTCCGGACAGCGGTCAGACGGCTACACCTTC
TRBV15	-	-	TRBJ2-7	CATSRDASYEQYF	TGTGCCACCAGCAGAGATGCCAGTTACGAGCAGTACTTC
TRBV10-3	few	-	TRBJ1-2	CAISESAGDYGYTF	TGTGCCATCAGTGAGTCAGCAGGGGACTATGGCTACACCTTC
TRBV5-4	once	-	TRBJ2-1	CASSFLVGEQFF	TGTGCCAGCAGCTTTCTAGTGGGTGAGCAGTTCTTC
TRBV6-4	-	TRBD1	TRBJ2-6	CASSATGAHSSGANVLTF	TGTGCCAGCAGTGCGACAGGGGCGCACAGCTCTGGGGCCAACGTCCTGACTTTC
TRBV9	-	TRBD1	TRBJ1-2	CASSALRQGGYYGYTF	TGTGCCAGCAGCGCTCTTCGACAGGGGGGATACTATGGCTACACCTTC
TRBV6-5	once	TRBD1	TRBJ1-3	CASSYAGTGTGNTIYF	TGTGCCAGCAGTTACGCGGGGACAGGAACTGGAAACACCATATATTTT
TRBV5-5	-	-	TRBJ2-3	CASSVNRGSITDTQYF	TGTGCCAGCAGCGTTAACCGAGGAAGTATCACAGATACGCAGTATTTT
TRBV6-5	-	TRBD1	TRBJ1-1	CASSRDSMNTEAFF	TGTGCCAGCAGCAGGGACAGTATGAACACTGAAGCTTTCTTT
TRBV3-1/TRBV3-2	-	TRBD1	TRBJ1-2	CASSSTGVYGYTF	TGTGCCAGCAGCTCTACAGGGGTCTATGGCTACACCTTC
TRBV7-8	-	-	TRBJ1-1	CASSLVIDTSGYTEAFF	TGTGCCAGCAGCTTAGTAATAGACACGAGCGGGTACACTGAAGCTTTCTTT
TRBV7-6	-	TRBD2	TRBJ2-3	CASSLALTSGVTDTQYF	TGTGCCAGCAGCTTAGCGCTTACTAGCGGGGTTACAGATACGCAGTATTTT
TRBV27	once	-	TRBJ1-2	CASSLSAPNYGYTF	TGTGCCAGCAGTTTATCGGCACCTAACTATGGCTACACCTTC
TRBV2	-	TRBD1	TRBJ1-3	CASSRQGRSGNTIYF	TGTGCCAGCAGTAGACAGGGACGGTCTGGAAACACCATATATTTT
TRBV12-3/TRBV12-4	-	-	TRBJ2-5	CASRDRGVETQYF	TGTGCCAGCAGGGATCGGGGTGTGGAGACCCAGTACTTC
TRBV19	-	-	TRBJ1-1	CASLSRASAEAFF	TGTGCCAGCTTATCCAGGGCAAGCGCTGAAGCTTTCTTT
TRBV7-9	-	-	TRBJ1-1	CASSLRGKNTEAFF	TGTGCCAGCAGCCTCAGGGGAAAGAACACTGAAGCTTTCTTT
TRBV4-1	-	-	TRBJ1-2	CASSQDPRDDYGYTF	TGCGCCAGCAGCCAAGATCCGAGGGATGACTATGGCTACACCTTC
TRBV12-3/TRBV12-4	-	TRBD1	TRBJ2-7	CASSSGGYEQYF	TGTGCCAGCAGTTCAGGGGGCTACGAGCAGTACTTC
TRBV6-5	-	-	TRBJ1-2	CASSYREANYGYTF	TGTGCCAGCAGTTACCGGGAAGCGAACTATGGCTACACCTTC
TRBV10-3	few	TRBD1	TRBJ2-2	CAIRRQGGTGELFF	TGTGCCATCCGCCGACAGGGCGGCACCGGGGAGCTGTTTTTT
TRBV3-1/TRBV3-2	-	-	TRBJ2-1	CASSQDTGAYNEQFF	TGTGCCAGCAGCCAAGACACGGGGGCCTACAATGAGCAGTTCTTC
TRBV19	-	TRBD1	TRBJ1-5	CASSIPTGGSQPQHF	TGTGCCAGTAGTATACCGACAGGGGGCTCTCAGCCCCAGCATTTT
TRBV9	-	-	TRBJ1-1	CASSVDVGGTEAFF	TGTGCCAGCAGCGTAGACGTGGGGGGGACTGAAGCTTTCTTT
TRBV4-3	-	TRBD2	TRBJ2-6	CASSQAFTSGGPPGANVLTF	TGCGCCAGCAGCCAGGCTTTCACTAGCGGGGGACCCCCTGGGGCCAACGTCCTGACTTTC
TRBV3-1/TRBV3-2	-	-	TRBJ2-7	CASSPLKGGEQCF	TGTGCCAGCAGCCCCCTTAAGGGGGGGGAGCAGTGCTTC
TRBV18	-	TRBD1	TRBJ2-1	CASSLQGTSVDEQFF	TGTGCCAGCTCACTACAGGGGACGTCGGTCGATGAGCAGTTCTTC
TRBV7-2	-	-	TRBJ2-3	CASTIRGGVPTDTQYF	TGTGCCAGCACCATCAGAGGGGGGGTCCCCACAGATACGCAGTATTTT
TRBV3-1/TRBV3-2	-	-	TRBJ2-2	CASSQRVERSTLNTGELFF	TGTGCCAGCAGCCAGCGCGTGGAGAGGTCAACCCTGAACACCGGGGAGCTGTTTTTT